This passage covers 7 T cell receptor beta chains from one sample sequenced in a study of cytotoxic CD8 clonotypes in ibrutinib-treated CLL. Clones were sequenced by immunoSEQ multiplex PCR, and TCRdb holds only the in-frame ones, with some missing. The table includes about 140,000 clones, about 84% detected once. Here the sequenced sample was PBMCs, taken after 36 months of ibrutinib treatment. The origin of the receptors is a human donor with chronic lymphocytic leukemia.

V is TRBV7-9 and J is TRBJ1-1; D is uncertain. Germline V lookup: CDR1 SEHNR, CDR2 FQNEAQ (reference sequence). The CDR3 is 13 residues long. V lost 5 bases to trimming and J lost 1 base, with 8 bases between them. CDR3 sequence: CASSPPENTEAFF. The CDR3 coding sequence is TGTGCCAGCAGCCCTCCTGAGAACACTGAAGCTTTCTTT.

This clone was picked up one time. The J gene is TRBJ1-4, the V gene TRBV7-9, with 11 bases identical to TRBD1. V was clipped by 5 bases and J by 4 bases; unmatched bases: 3. The CDR3 totals 15 residues. CDR1 and CDR2 (germline): SEHNR, FQNEAQ (reference sequence). The CDR3 DNA reads TGTGCCAGCAGCCGGACAGGGGGCCTTAATGAAAAACTGTTTTTT. It codes for CASSRTGGLNEKLFF.

V gene TRBV19 combines with J gene TRBJ2-5; 7 bases are shared with TRBD1. The CDR3 has 14 residues. After removal of 1 base from V and 6 bases from J, the junction contained 5 bases not matched to a gene. The germline V gene has CDR1 LNHDA and CDR2 SQIVND (reference sequence). The CDR3: CASSIGGGAQTQYF. The CDR3 nucleotides are TGTGCCAGTAGTATAGGAGGGGGCGCACAGACCCAGTACTTC.

V gene TRBV6-6 combines with J gene TRBJ2-7; no reliable D call. The CDR3 is made up of 14 amino acids. Germline-derived CDR1 and CDR2 are MNHNY and SVGAGI (reference sequence). Trimming cost V 7 bases and J 0 bases, with 13 bases left between them. The CDR3 DNA follows: TGTGCCAGCAAAGGCACATCGAGCTCCTACGAGCAGTACTTC. It yields the protein CASKGTSSSYEQYF.

This clone was counted a few times. The chain employs TRBV7-3 and TRBJ2-2; TRBD2 agrees at 9 bases. J gave up 5 bases and V 5 bases, and 9 bases lay outside the gene matches. The CDR3 consists of 16 residues. Looked up from germline, CDR1 is SGHTA and CDR2 is FQGTGA. In nucleotides, the CDR3 is TGTGCCAGCAGCCCCCTAACTAGCGGGTATACCGGGGAGCTGTTTTTT. It yields the protein CASSPLTSGYTGELFF.

The chain joins TRBV4-2 to TRBJ2-7; 11 bases fit TRBD2. The CDR3 spans 18 residues. J lost 0 bases, V lost 0 bases, and 7 bases had no gene match. Germline CDR1 LGHNA, CDR2 YNFKEQ. The CDR3 spells CASSQERTSGYYSYEQYF. The CDR3 bases are TGTGCCAGCAGCCAAGAAAGGACTAGCGGGTACTACTCCTACGAGCAGTACTTC.

The table lists this clone with a few counts. This chain links TRBV30 with TRBJ1-1; no definite D call. CDR1 GTSNPN and CDR2 SVGIG come from the germline V gene (reference sequence). Trimming took off 0 bases at V and 4 bases at J, with 3 bases between the two ends. The CDR3 contains 11 residues. The CDR3 sequence: CAWSVGTEAFF. Here the CDR3 DNA reads TGTGCCTGGAGTGTTGGCACTGAAGCTTTCTTT. Using reference TRBV30 and TRBJ1-1 for the parts outside the CDR3, the full variable domain is SQTIHQWPATLVQPVGSPLSLECTVEGTSNPNLYWYRQAAGRGLQLLFYSVGIGQISSEVPQNLSASRPQDRQFILSSKKLLLSDSGFYLCAWSVGTEAFFGQGTRLTVV.